Below are 14 T cell receptor beta chains sequenced from a single sample in a study of T cell changes during pregnancy in multiple sclerosis. The method was immunoSEQ multiplex PCR; TCRdb's version includes in-frame clones alone and lacks a portion of them. The sample carries some 100,000 clones, 94% recorded once. The input for sequencing was peripheral blood, taken before pregnancy. The receptors stem from a female donor with multiple sclerosis, enrolled in a pregnancy study.

V is TRBV30 and J is TRBJ2-5; 9 nucleotides line up with TRBD2. Germline lookup yields CDR1 GTSNPN and CDR2 SVGIG (reference sequence). V was clipped by 0 bases and J by 5 bases; unmatched bases: 7. CDR3 length: 15 amino acids. The CDR3 DNA sequence: TGTGCCTGGAGTGTAACGGCGGGAGGGTGGGAGACCCAGTACTTC. This translates into CAWSVTAGGWETQYF. Looking up the rest from reference TRBV30 and TRBJ2-5 gives the full variable domain: SQTIHQWPATLVQPVGSPLSLECTVEGTSNPNLYWYRQAAGRGLQLLFYSVGIGQISSEVPQNLSASRPQDRQFILSSKKLLLSDSGFYLCAWSVTAGGWETQYFGPGTRLLVL.

The V gene is TRBV11-2, the J gene TRBJ1-2; TRBD1 matches at 8 bases. CDR3 length: 15 amino acids. Trimming took 5 bases from V and 0 from J; bases not matched to a gene: 5. Germline CDR1 reads SGHAT; CDR2 reads FQNNGV. DNA for the CDR3: TGTGCCAGCAGCCCTTGGGACAGGACTAACTATGGCTACACCTTC. Encoded protein: CASSPWDRTNYGYTF.

The chain joins TRBV27 to TRBJ2-5; D remains unclear. The CDR3 totals 14 residues. Germline V gene lookup returns CDR1 MNHEY and CDR2 SMNVEV (reference sequence). V lost 0 bases, J lost 7 bases, and 12 bases lay in between. CDR3 coding DNA: TGTGCCAGCAGTTTATCTATCAAAGGCGGGACCCAGTACTTC. Translation: CASSLSIKGGTQYF.

The chain uses TRBV29-1 and TRBJ2-7, with D tentatively TRBD2 (6 bases). From germline, CDR1 is SQVTM and CDR2 ANQGSEA. This CDR3 has 16 amino acids. Deletions cut 7 bases from V and 7 bases from J, with 29 bases between. Here the CDR3 DNA reads TGCAGCGCTTCCGGGACCCCAGGGACTTCTGGGAAGGAGCAGTACTTC. It codes for CSASGTPGTSGKEQYF.

V and J are TRBV5-1 and TRBJ2-2; the D is unclear. The V end lost 0 bases, the J end lost 0 bases, and 9 bases lay between the germline ends. CDR3 length: 16 amino acids. The germline gives CDR1 SGHRS, CDR2 YFSETQ. DNA for the CDR3: TGCGCCAGCAGCTTGGGACACTGGACGAACACCGGGGAGCTGTTTTTT. Translation: CASSLGHWTNTGELFF.

The chain carries TRBV5-6 and TRBJ2-3; possibly TRBD1 for D (6 bases). CDR1 is SGHDT and CDR2 is YYEEEE in the germline V gene. V dropped 9 bases and J dropped 1 base, with 18 bases sitting between them. This CDR3 region has 15 residues. In nucleotides, the CDR3 is TGTGCCACCCTCCTCAGGGCAGGGGGCACAGATACGCAGTATTTT. Its translation: CATLLRAGGTDTQYF. The complete variable domain, with remaining parts taken from reference TRBV5-6 and TRBJ2-3, reads DAGVTQSPTHLIKTRGQQVTLRCSPKSGHDTVSWYQQALGQGPQFIFQYYEEEERQRGNFPDRFSGHQFPNYSSELNVNALLLGDSALYLCATLLRAGGTDTQYFGPGTRLTVL.

The chain couples TRBV6-5 to TRBJ2-2, with TRBD1 identical over 9 bases. This CDR3 has 16 amino acids. The V segment lost 4 bases and the J segment 7 bases; nucleotides outside the gene matches: 10. The germline gives CDR1 MNHEY, CDR2 SVGAGI. The CDR3 here is CASSSRQGVMDGELFF. The CDR3 bases are TGTGCCAGCAGTTCGAGACAGGGGGTTATGGACGGGGAGCTGTTTTTT.

The chain couples TRBV6-5 to TRBJ2-7, with 8 bases aligning to TRBD1. This CDR3 comprises 14 residues. CDR1 and CDR2 (germline): MNHEY, SVGAGI. J was trimmed by 2 bases and V by 6 bases; bases with no gene match: 6. CDR3 DNA sequence: TGTGCCAGCAGCACGGGACAGGTAACCTACGAGCAGTACTTC. Translation: CASSTGQVTYEQYF.

This chain uses TRBV7-7 with TRBJ2-5; TRBD2 matches 14 bases. The germline V gene has CDR1 SSHAT and CDR2 FNYEAQ (reference sequence). The CDR3 consists of 18 residues. Losses at the gene ends were 4 bases for V and 0 bases for J; bases not matched to a gene: 7. The CDR3, as DNA: TGTGCCAGCAGCTCCGGGACTAGCGGGAGAAGTTACCAAGAGACCCAGTACTTC. Protein sequence: CASSSGTSGRSYQETQYF.

The chain combines TRBV4-3 with TRBJ2-7; possible D gene TRBD2, 5 bases. The V end lost 0 bases, the J end lost 3 bases, and 21 bases lay between the germline ends. Germline V gene data show CDR1 as LGHNA and CDR2 as YSLEER. This CDR3 spans 18 amino acids. The CDR3 DNA reads as TGCGCCAGCAGCCAAGAAGTCCGAGCAGACTATTCCGACTACGAGCAGTACTTC. As protein: CASSQEVRADYSDYEQYF.

This chain links TRBV28 with TRBJ2-5; 10 nucleotides agree with TRBD2. Germline CDR1 is MDHEN and CDR2 is SYDVKM. There are 16 residues in the CDR3. Germline trimming cut 5 bases from V and 5 bases from J; bases unmatched to any gene: 11. The CDR3 sequence: CASSTRLAGWGETQYF. CDR3 nucleotides: TGTGCCAGCAGTACCAGACTAGCGGGTTGGGGGGAGACCCAGTACTTC.

The chain joins TRBV18 to TRBJ2-7, with no clear D. Germline V gene sequence: CDR1 KGHSH, CDR2 LQKENI. The V gene lost 5 bases and the J gene lost 3 bases, with 11 bases spanning the gap. The CDR3 runs 13 residues. CDR3 nucleotide sequence: TGTGCCAGCTCAGATTTGCGCAACTACGAGCAGTACTTC. Its translation is CASSDLRNYEQYF.

V usage is TRBV2 and J usage is TRBJ2-1, with D maybe TRBD2 (6 bases). Trimming cost V 7 bases and J 0 bases, with 10 bases left between them. Germline V gene data show CDR1 as SNHLY and CDR2 as FYNNEI. This CDR3 is built from 14 residues. The DNA for the CDR3 is TGTGCCAGCAACGGCGGGATCTCCTACAATGAGCAGTTCTTC. It is translated as CASNGGISYNEQFF.

The V call is TRBV6-1, the J call TRBJ1-2, with 8 bases lining up with TRBD1. CDR3 length: 14 residues. The germline CDR1 and CDR2 sequences are MNHNS and SASEGT. Germline trimming cut 7 bases from V and 8 bases from J; bases unmatched to any gene: 12. The CDR3 DNA reads TGTGCCAGCACTTTGGACAGGGCGGGCTTCGGCTACACCTTC. Protein sequence: CASTLDRAGFGYTF.